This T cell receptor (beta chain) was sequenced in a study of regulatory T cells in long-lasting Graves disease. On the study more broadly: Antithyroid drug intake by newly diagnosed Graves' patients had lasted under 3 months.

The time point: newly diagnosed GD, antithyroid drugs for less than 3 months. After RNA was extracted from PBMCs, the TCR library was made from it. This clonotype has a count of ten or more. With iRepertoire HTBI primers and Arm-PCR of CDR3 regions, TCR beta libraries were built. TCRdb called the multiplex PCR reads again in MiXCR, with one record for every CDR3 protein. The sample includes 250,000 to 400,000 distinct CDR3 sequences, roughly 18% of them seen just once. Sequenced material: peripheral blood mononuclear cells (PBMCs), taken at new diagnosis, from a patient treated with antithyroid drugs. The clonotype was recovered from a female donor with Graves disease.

The CDR3 coding sequence is TGTGCCAGCAGCCAAGAAAGACTAGTAGAGACCCAGTACTTC. Residues: CASSQERLVETQYF. The chain joins TRBV3-1 to TRBJ2-5; TRBD2 is a possible D gene (6 bases). The germline V gene encodes CDR1 LGHDT and CDR2 YNNKEL (reference sequence). The CDR3 sequence is 14 residues long. The V gene lost 0 bases and the J gene lost 4 bases, with 9 bases spanning the gap.